A selection of T cell receptor beta chains follows, all from one sample in a study of breast tumors, draining lymph nodes, adjacent tissues. TCRdb re-called the multiplex PCR reads with MiXCR, one entry per CDR3 protein. The sample holds 160,000 or so distinct CDR3 sequences, 25% to 40% seen once. The sequenced sample was axillary lymph node tissue. The receptors were gathered from a female donor with breast cancer. Some clones in this sample may be carry-over from other donors' samples. Each CDR3 is given with its conserved first and last residue. The D gene is left open where the match is weak. Clone sizes are given selectively: once, few, many, or a class where the clone is expanded.

j_gene	v_gene	d_gene	abundance	CDR3aa	CDR3nt
TRBJ2-1	TRBV7-9	NA	many	CASSWRVHRNYNEQFF	TGTGCCAGCAGCTGGAGGGTCCACCGCAACTACAATGAGCAGTTCTTC
TRBJ2-2	TRBV13	TRBD1	many	CASSLGTGNTGELFF	TGTGCCAGCAGCTTGGGGACAGGGAACACCGGGGAGCTGTTTTTT
TRBJ2-1	TRBV5-1	TRBD1	many	CASSPRQGMSNEQFF	TGCGCCAGCAGCCCCAGACAGGGGATGAGCAATGAGCAGTTCTTC
TRBJ2-5	TRBV9	NA	many	CASSVGTNKKETQYF	TGTGCCAGCAGCGTAGGGACTAACAAAAAAGAGACCCAGTACTTC
TRBJ2-1	TRBV28	TRBD2	many	CATTSGSLNEQFF	TGTGCCACTACTAGCGGGAGTTTGAATGAGCAGTTCTTC
TRBJ2-7	TRBV29-1	NA	many	CSVRQAVSSYEQYF	TGCAGCGTTAGACAGGCGGTAAGCTCCTACGAGCAGTACTTC
TRBJ1-3	TRBV12-3/TRBV12-4	TRBD1	many	CASSPHRGPGNTIYF	TGTGCCAGCAGTCCACACAGGGGGCCCGGAAACACCATATATTTT
TRBJ2-3	TRBV20-1	NA	NA	CSARDPSEGDTQYF	TGCAGTGCTAGAGACCCCAGCGAAGGAGATACGCAGTATTTT
TRBJ1-2	TRBV29-1	NA	NA	CSVGGANYGYTF	TGCAGCGTTGGCGGGGCTAACTATGGCTACACCTTC
TRBJ2-5	TRBV11-3	NA	NA	CASSLGVHETQYF	TGTGCCAGCAGCTTAGGGGTGCACGAGACCCAGTACTTC
TRBJ2-7	TRBV10-2	NA	NA	CASSEFESYEQYF	TGCGCCAGCAGTGAATTTGAAAGCTACGAGCAGTACTTC
TRBJ2-5	TRBV3-1	NA	few	CASSQEGRAQETQYF	TGTGCCAGCAGCCAAGAGGGCAGGGCACAAGAGACCCAGTACTTC
TRBJ2-3	TRBV5-4	NA	many	CASSGIGTQYF	TGTGCCAGCAGCGGAATCGGTACGCAGTATTTT
TRBJ2-3	TRBV2	NA	many	CASSEWGRPSTDTQYF	TGTGCCAGCAGTGAATGGGGGCGGCCTAGCACAGATACGCAGTATTTT
TRBJ2-5	TRBV5-1	TRBD2	many	CASSPTLAGGQETQYF	TGCGCCAGCAGCCCAACCTTAGCGGGGGGCCAAGAGACCCAGTACTTC
TRBJ2-2	TRBV14	NA	many	CASSQARGGELFF	TGTGCCAGCAGCCAAGCCCGAGGGGGGGAGCTGTTTTTT
TRBJ2-6	TRBV7-8	TRBD2	many	CASSLMIREGISGANVLTF	TGTGCCAGCAGCTTAATGATCAGGGAGGGAATCTCTGGGGCCAACGTCCTGACTTTC
TRBJ2-1	TRBV18	TRBD2	once	CASSPPLAGGSYDEQFF	TGTGCCAGCTCACCACCCTTAGCGGGGGGGTCCTACGATGAGCAGTTCTTC
TRBJ2-7	TRBV5-1	TRBD2	many	CASSAGLAGPTYEQYF	TGCGCCAGCAGCGCCGGACTAGCGGGACCCACCTACGAGCAGTACTTC
TRBJ1-3	TRBV9	NA	once	CASSSGSGNPIYF	TGTGCCAGCAGTAGCGGCTCTGGAAACCCCATTTATTTT
TRBJ1-3	TRBV6-5	NA	few	CASSPTRGRDTIYF	TGTGCCAGCAGTCCCACCAGGGGTCGGGACACCATATATTTT
TRBJ2-3	TRBV20-1	NA	once	CSAQGQVDTQYF	TGCAGTGCTCAGGGGCAGGTAGATACGCAGTATTTT
TRBJ2-1	TRBV6-2/TRBV6-3	TRBD2	NA	CATGGGATYNERFF	TGTGCCACGGGCGGGGGGGCAACCTACAATGAGCGGTTCTTC
TRBJ1-6	TRBV28	TRBD1	many	CASRMTGGLSNSPLHF	TGTGCCAGCAGGATGACAGGGGGCCTATCTAATTCACCCCTCCACTTT
TRBJ1-6	TRBV2	NA	once	CASGGEDRYNSPLHF	TGTGCCAGCGGTGGAGAGGACAGATATAATTCCCCCCTCCACTTT
TRBJ1-4	TRBV7-9	TRBD1	many	CASSSSRTGGVEKLFF	TGTGCCAGCAGCTCATCAAGGACAGGCGGGGTGGAAAAACTGTTTTTT
TRBJ2-7	TRBV2	TRBD2	NA	CASSRRGLNYEQYF	TGTGCCAGCAGCCGGAGGGGACTAAACTACGAGCAGTACTTC
TRBJ1-2	TRBV12-3/TRBV12-4	TRBD1	once	CASSLQGAIYGYTF	TGTGCCAGCAGCCTACAGGGGGCCATCTATGGCTACACCTTC
TRBJ2-2	TRBV20-1	NA	once	CSGVRTGELFF	TGCAGTGGGGTCCGCACCGGGGAGCTGTTTTTT
TRBJ1-4	TRBV6-6	TRBD1	NA	CASSYSRQGRGEKLFF	TGTGCCAGCAGTTACTCACGACAGGGGAGAGGCGAAAAACTGTTTTTT
TRBJ2-4	TRBV7-3	NA	NA	CASSLVLGGLSKNIQYF	TGTGCCAGCAGCTTAGTCTTAGGGGGGCTCTCCAAAAACATTCAGTACTTC
TRBJ2-5	TRBV20-1	NA	many	CSAPPRGPQETQYF	TGCAGTGCCCCGCCCAGGGGTCCCCAAGAGACCCAGTACTTC
TRBJ1-5	TRBV20-1	NA	many	CSARPEMGAHLHF	TGCAGTGCTAGACCGGAGATGGGGGCCCATCTGCATTTT
TRBJ2-5	TRBV5-6	NA	NA	CASSLLNSNQPQYF	TGTGCCAGCAGCTTGCTAAATAGCAATCAGCCCCAGTACTTC
TRBJ2-7	TRBV12-3/TRBV12-4	TRBD2	NA	CASSLLGLAVSCEQYF	TGTGCCAGCAGCCTATTGGGACTAGCGGTCTCCTGCGAGCAGTACTTC
TRBJ2-1	TRBV5-1	TRBD2	NA	CASRVTSGGAGYEQFF	TGCGCCAGCAGAGTGACTAGCGGGGGGGCCGGGTATGAGCAGTTCTTC
TRBJ2-7	TRBV27	TRBD2	many	CASSWTSRGSYEQYF	TGTGCCAGCAGCTGGACTAGTCGGGGATCGTACGAGCAGTACTTC